This T cell receptor beta chain was identified in a study of Ad26.COV2.S vaccination and SARS-CoV-2 variants. Whole-study findings and limits: The authors reported substantial breadth in spike-specific CD8+ and CD4+ T cell responses after vaccination.

The sample's treatment: roughly 19 received Ad26.COV2.S at low or high dose, single or two shots; roughly 5 received placebo; per-sample allocation not given. Repertoires come from day 63 after the first vaccine or placebo injection. The donor was a Boston adult aged 18-55 years. This clone showed up just a few times. The antigen remains unidentified. V lost 3 bases and J lost 16; bases outside the gene matches: 13. Germline CDR1 DFQATT, CDR2 SNEGSKA (reference sequence). This CDR3 contains 13 residues. Profiled with immunoSEQ multiplex PCR; TCRdb holds only in-frame clones, not every one. The sample yields about 350,000 clones, 88% seen once.

This chain uses TRBV20-1 with TRBJ1-5; 9 positions match TRBD1. This clonotype was obtained from a person between 18 and 59 years old who received the Ad26.COV2.S COVID-19 vaccine or a placebo. The sequencing used peripheral blood, collected in a trial of Ad26.COV2.S vaccine versus placebo. The CDR3: CSASEGPGQGFHF. The CDR3 DNA follows: TGCAGTGCTAGTGAAGGACCTGGACAGGGGTTTCATTTT.